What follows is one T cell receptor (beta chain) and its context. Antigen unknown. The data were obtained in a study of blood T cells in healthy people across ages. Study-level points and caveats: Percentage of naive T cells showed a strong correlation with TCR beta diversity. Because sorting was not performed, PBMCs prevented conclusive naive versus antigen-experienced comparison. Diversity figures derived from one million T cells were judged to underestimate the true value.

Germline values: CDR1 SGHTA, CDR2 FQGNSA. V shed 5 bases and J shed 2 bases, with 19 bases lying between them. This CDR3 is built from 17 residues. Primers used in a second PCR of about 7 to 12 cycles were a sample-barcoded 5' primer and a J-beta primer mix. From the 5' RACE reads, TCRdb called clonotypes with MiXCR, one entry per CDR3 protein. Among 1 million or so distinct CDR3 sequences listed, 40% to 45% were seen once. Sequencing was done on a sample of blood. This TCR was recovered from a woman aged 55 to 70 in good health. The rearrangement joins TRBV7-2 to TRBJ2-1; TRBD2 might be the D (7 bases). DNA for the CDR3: TGTGCCAGCAGCCGAGGGGGGGGGCTAACCACCTACAATGAGCAGTTCTTC. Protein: CASSRGGGLTTYNEQFF.